One sample yielded the 19 T cell receptor beta chains listed below, sequenced in a study of shared T cell receptors in the human thymus. Here immunoSEQ multiplex PCR was the method, and the copy in TCRdb shows in-frame clones only, minus some. The sample records hundreds of thousands of clones, 80% to 90% being singletons. These data were also filed under a second study, of human thymus T cells.

Sequenced input: thymocytes. These receptors originate from a boy in the first two years of life with a congenital heart defect.

V is TRBV7-6 and J is TRBJ1-1; 10 positions match TRBD1. The junction had 22 bases not matched to a gene; V was cut back by 4 bases and J by 2 bases. CDR3 length equals 21 residues. CDR1 SGHVS and CDR2 FNYEAQ come from the germline V gene. The CDR3 spells CASSSRKGRRDRGLGNTEAFF. The CDR3 coding sequence is TGTGCCAGCAGCTCCAGAAAAGGTAGGCGAGACAGGGGGCTTGGAAACACTGAAGCTTTCTTT.

This chain's CDR3 is CASRGQGRTGELFF. In nucleotides, the CDR3 is TGTGCCAGCCGGGGACAGGGGAGGACCGGGGAGCTGTTTTTT. The rearrangement joins TRBV11-2 to TRBJ2-2; 10 nucleotides match TRBD1. V shed 8 bases, J shed 5 bases, and the junction held 5 bases outside the gene matches. Germline V CDR1 and CDR2: SGHAT, FQNNGV. The CDR3 is made up of 14 amino acids. The variable domain in full, with the rest retrieved from reference TRBV11-2 and TRBJ2-2, is EAGVAQSPRYKIIEKRQSVAFWCNPISGHATLYWYQQILGQGPKLLIQFQNNGVVDDSQLPKDRFSAERLKGVDSTLKIQPAKLEDSAVYLCASRGQGRTGELFFGEGSRLTVL.

J is TRBJ1-1 and V is TRBV13; D gene ambiguous. CDR1 and CDR2 from the germline V gene are PRHDT and FYEKMQ (reference sequence). The V end was cut by 10 bases, the J end by 5 bases, with 8 bases between. This CDR3 comprises 10 residues. The CDR3 loop reads CANSGTEAFF. The CDR3 DNA follows: TGTGCCAATTCGGGGACTGAAGCTTTCTTT.

The chain couples TRBV11-2 to TRBJ2-7, with D tentatively TRBD1 (6 bases). There are 15 residues in the CDR3. In germline, CDR1 is SGHAT, CDR2 FQNNGV. V lost 7 bases to trimming and J lost 0 bases, with 16 bases between them. This CDR3 reads CASTPSRDNSYEQYF. As DNA, the CDR3 is TGTGCCAGCACCCCGAGCCGGGACAACTCCTACGAGCAGTACTTC.

This chain uses TRBV6-5 with TRBJ1-1; D perhaps matches TRBD1 (5 bases). The V and J ends lost 7 bases and 0 bases respectively, with 9 bases between them. This CDR3 has 13 residues. Germline V gene data show CDR1 as MNHEY and CDR2 as SVGAGI. The CDR3 DNA reads as TGTGCCAGCACGAGACAGATGAACACTGAAGCTTTCTTT. It yields the protein CASTRQMNTEAFF.

The V gene is TRBV19, the J gene TRBJ2-1; 8 positions agree with TRBD2. Germline loops: CDR1 LNHDA, CDR2 SQIVND (reference sequence). This CDR3 comprises 15 residues. J lost 4 bases, V lost 5 bases, and 7 bases had no gene match. In DNA form, the CDR3 reads TGTGCCAGTAGTTTCCTAGCGGGTAAATACAATGAGCAGTTCTTC. Amino acids: CASSFLAGKYNEQFF.

The J gene is TRBJ2-7, the V gene TRBV14, with 9 bases identical to TRBD1. Germline CDR1 reads SGHDN; CDR2 reads FVKESK. The CDR3 length is 15 residues. Germline trimming cut 1 base from V and 2 bases from J; bases unmatched to any gene: 3. This CDR3 reads CASSQAGDRAYEQYF. The CDR3 nucleotides read TGTGCCAGCAGCCAAGCTGGGGACAGGGCCTACGAGCAGTACTTC.

The sample holds one count of this clone. The chain joins TRBV4-2 to TRBJ1-1; TRBD1 agrees at 9 bases. With V trimmed by 5 bases and J by 1 base, 11 bases remained unmatched. The germline V gene encodes CDR1 LGHNA and CDR2 YNFKEQ. This CDR3 has 17 residues. The CDR3 loop is CASSFRSPGQGNTEAFF. The CDR3 coding sequence is TGTGCCAGCAGCTTCCGGTCCCCGGGACAGGGGAACACTGAAGCTTTCTTT.

The chain employs TRBV9 and TRBJ2-5; 7 nucleotides match TRBD1. The trim removed 2 bases at V and 0 bases at J, leaving 7 bases unmatched. Germline assignment: CDR1 SGDLS and CDR2 YYNGEE. The CDR3 runs to 16 residues. CDR3 nucleotide sequence: TGTGCCAGCAGCGTTCCGACAGGGCAGAACCAAGAGACCCAGTACTTC. Protein product: CASSVPTGQNQETQYF.

This chain links TRBV25-1 with TRBJ2-3, with 7 bases lining up with TRBD2. Germline V CDR1 and CDR2: MGHDK, SYGVNS. Germline trimming cut 3 bases from V and 2 bases from J; bases unmatched to any gene: 2. This CDR3 has 14 residues. The CDR3 coding sequence is TGTGCCAGCAGTGAGGCGGGGGACACAGATACGCAGTATTTT. Its protein product is CASSEAGDTDTQYF.

V is TRBV28 and J is TRBJ2-5; 7 bases are a match to TRBD2. Unmatched junction bases numbered 5, after V lost 5 bases and J lost 11 bases. This CDR3 contains 11 residues. Germline assignment: CDR1 MDHEN and CDR2 SYDVKM. The chain's CDR3 is CASSGWTSQYF. CDR3 bases: TGTGCCAGCAGTGGTTGGACTAGTCAGTACTTC.

With respect to this clone: A junction end diverges from the germline sequence, so it may reflect a read error. This CDR3 is CASSEEDRGAEAFF. The DNA of the CDR3 is TGTGCCAGCAGCGAAGAAGACAGGGGCGCTGAAGCTTTCTTT. The chain couples TRBV2 to TRBJ1-1; 8 nucleotides line up with TRBD1. Germline assignment: CDR1 SNHLY and CDR2 FYNNEI. This CDR3 spans 14 amino acids.

V usage is TRBV27 and J usage is TRBJ1-6; the match to TRBD1 covers 9 bases. The CDR3 runs to 17 residues. The germline V gene encodes CDR1 MNHEY and CDR2 SMNVEV (reference sequence). V lost 4 bases and J lost 6; bases outside the gene matches: 10. CDR3 DNA: TGTGCCAGCAGTTGGGACAGGGTTTTTGGTCGTAATTCACCCCTCCACTTT. Translation gives CASSWDRVFGRNSPLHF.

V and J are TRBV15 and TRBJ2-7; 11 bases map to TRBD2. The V gene's germline CDR1 is LNHNV and CDR2 YYDKDF (reference sequence). V shed 1 base, J shed 4 bases, and the junction held 3 bases outside the gene matches. The CDR3 is made up of 15 amino acids. This chain's CDR3 is CATSRVLAGEYEQYF. The CDR3 nucleotides are TGTGCCACCAGCAGAGTACTAGCGGGGGAGTACGAGCAGTACTTC.

This clone appeared once. The DNA for the CDR3 is TGTGCCAGCAGCCCATCTCCGGGACAGGGACAGTCCTACGAGCAGTACTTC. Translation: CASSPSPGQGQSYEQYF. The V and J genes are TRBV5-6 and TRBJ2-7; 9 bases are a match to TRBD1. The CDR3 spans 17 residues. Germline trimming cut 4 bases from V and 1 base from J; bases unmatched to any gene: 12. Germline CDR1 SGHDT, CDR2 YYEEEE.

The rearrangement links TRBV6-5 to TRBJ2-7; D might be TRBD2 (7 bases). The germline CDR1 and CDR2 sequences are MNHEY and SVGAGI. V shed 0 bases and J shed 3 bases, with 12 bases lying between them. The CDR3 is 15 residues long. Here the CDR3 DNA reads TGTGCCAGCAGTTACTCTGGGGGGGGCGTCTACGAGCAGTACTTC. The encoded protein is CASSYSGGGVYEQYF.

The chain links TRBV5-1 to TRBJ1-4; 7 positions agree with TRBD1. V lost 4 bases, J lost 2 bases, and 8 bases stayed unmatched. The germline V gene has CDR1 SGHRS and CDR2 YFSETQ. The CDR3 contains 16 residues. The CDR3 DNA reads TGCGCCAGCAGCCCCGGGACAGTGACGACTAATGAAAAACTGTTTTTT. Encoded protein: CASSPGTVTTNEKLFF.

The chain is built from TRBV4-3 and TRBJ2-1, with D possibly TRBD1 on 6 matching bases. V dropped 3 bases and J dropped 4 bases, with 10 bases sitting between them. The CDR3 covers 14 residues. From germline, CDR1 is LGHNA and CDR2 YSLEER. As DNA, the CDR3 is TGCGCCAGCAGCCACGCGCAGGGGTACAATGAGCAGTTCTTC. It yields the protein CASSHAQGYNEQFF.

V is TRBV10-1 and J is TRBJ2-7; perhaps TRBD1 as D (6 bases). Germline values: CDR1 WNHNN, CDR2 SYGVQD (reference sequence). The CDR3 loop spans 14 amino acids. V gave up 6 bases and J gave up 3 bases, with 15 bases separating them. In DNA, the CDR3 is TGCGCCAGCAGCGCAGGACGGGACAACTACGAGCAGTACTTC. Its protein product is CASSAGRDNYEQYF.